The clone carrying this T cell receptor (beta chain) has at least ten counts. The antigen is undetermined. Trimming cost V 4 bases and J 5 bases; bases outside gene matches: 7. Germline values: CDR1 SGHVS, CDR2 FNYEAQ. CDR3 length: 14 amino acids. The record originates from a study of T cell repertoires in cytomegalovirus infection. Whole-study context: Epitope selection comprised recently identified HLA-C-restricted CMV epitopes and well-studied HLA-B-restricted CMV epitopes. Indicated by public TCR beta signatures were CMV infection and matching HLA type. The study, taken as a whole, reports: In two of eight donors, the top clonotype was HLA-C-restricted CMV-specific.

TCRdb re-analysed the reads in MiXCR, keeping a single row per CDR3 protein. The sample consists of roughly 990,000 distinct CDR3 sequences, about a third of them appearing once. The TCR was taken from a human donor in good health (CMV status not recorded). Some clones in this sample may be carry-over from other donors' samples. The chain uses TRBV7-6 and TRBJ1-2; TRBD1 agrees at 7 bases. Sequencing used cultured CD8+ T cells from PBMCs, obtained from culture after CMV antigen stimulation. The CDR3 spells CASSSAGTEYGYTF. CDR3 nucleotide sequence: TGTGCCAGCAGCTCGGCCGGGACAGAATATGGCTACACCTTC.